These 30 T cell receptor beta chains share one sample of origin, sequenced in a study of blood T cell repertoires in COVID-19. The table came from immunoSEQ multiplex PCR; TCRdb's copy has only in-frame clones and leaves some out. The sample contains under 150,000 clones, more than 70% of which appear only once. The specimen was peripheral blood. These receptors were collected from a human donor in a cohort sampled during active COVID-19.

This sequence joins TRBV27 and TRBJ2-5, with TRBD2 as a possible D gene (7 bases). Germline-derived CDR1 and CDR2 are MNHEY and SMNVEV (reference sequence). V lost 5 bases, J lost 9 bases, and 13 bases lay in between. The CDR3 has 12 amino acids. CDR3 coding DNA: TGTGCCAGCAGTAGCGGGGAGGGGGCCCAGTACTTC. Protein: CASSSGEGAQYF.

This clone occurred once. The V call is TRBV5-6, the J call TRBJ2-2, with 8 positions matching TRBD2. CDR1 and CDR2 (germline): SGHDT, YYEEEE. CDR3 size: 16 residues. The ends lost 0 bases at V and 6 bases at J; junction bases unmatched: 7. DNA for the CDR3: TGTGCCAGCAGCTTGGCTATTAGCGGGGAACCCGGGGAGCTGTTTTTT. This codes for CASSLAISGEPGELFF.

The chain carries TRBV10-2 and TRBJ1-2; possibly TRBD1 for D (6 bases). The germline V gene has CDR1 WSHSY and CDR2 SAAADI. V was trimmed by 2 bases and J by 8 bases, leaving 12 bases between them. This CDR3 is built from 13 residues. This CDR3 reads CASSEAGRGGYTF. The CDR3 DNA follows: TGCGCCAGCAGTGAGGCCGGCAGGGGCGGCTACACCTTC.

The chain uses TRBV3-1 (or the pseudogene TRBV3-2) and TRBJ1-4; no clear D. This CDR3 is 15 amino acids long. V lost 0 bases and J lost 7, with 12 bases in between. Germline V gene sequence: CDR1 LGHDT, CDR2 YNNKEL (reference sequence). The CDR3 sequence is CASSQDLGTVEKLFF. CDR3 DNA sequence: TGTGCCAGCAGCCAAGATTTGGGCACAGTTGAAAAACTGTTTTTT.

V gene TRBV19 combines with J gene TRBJ1-1; possibly TRBD1 for D (5 bases). V was trimmed by 6 bases and J by 1 base, leaving 9 bases between them. There are 13 residues in the CDR3. Germline V gene sequence: CDR1 LNHDA, CDR2 SQIVND (reference sequence). CDR3 sequence reads: CASRWRGNTEAFF. The CDR3 region has the DNA TGTGCCAGTAGGTGGAGGGGGAACACTGAAGCTTTCTTT.

The V call is TRBV9, the J call TRBJ2-3; 8 positions agree with TRBD1. V was pared by 3 bases and J by 6 bases, with 12 bases of the junction left unmatched. This CDR3 is 16 amino acids long. Germline CDR1 SGDLS, CDR2 YYNGEE. CDR3 amino acids: CASSAGQGLGRDTQYF. CDR3 coding DNA: TGTGCCAGCAGCGCCGGACAGGGATTGGGTCGCGATACGCAGTATTTT.

The CDR3 coding sequence is TGTGCCAGTAGTCTAGGACTGGCCACCACAGATACGCAGTATTTT. Translated, it gives CASSLGLATTDTQYF. V usage is TRBV19 and J usage is TRBJ2-3; maybe TRBD2 (5 bases). The germline CDR1 and CDR2 sequences are LNHDA and SQIVND (reference sequence). Between the trimmed V and J ends, which lost 5 bases and 2 bases, there was a span of 14 bases. CDR3 length: 15 amino acids.

The rearrangement joins TRBV2 to TRBJ1-1; D call uncertain. From germline, CDR1 is SNHLY and CDR2 FYNNEI. This CDR3 region has 14 residues. The V gene lost 0 bases and the J gene lost 1 base, with 6 bases spanning the gap. For the CDR3, the DNA is TGTGCCAGCAGTGAAGCGGTAGCGAACACTGAAGCTTTCTTT. Its translation is CASSEAVANTEAFF.

This chain links TRBV6-1 with TRBJ2-5; 9 bases align to TRBD1. J was trimmed by 5 bases and V by 4 bases; bases with no gene match: 17. CDR1 MNHNS and CDR2 SASEGT come from the germline V gene. The CDR3 has 18 residues. CDR3 sequence (DNA): TGTGCCAGCAGTGTTGACCGGGACAGGGTGGAGTTACTGGAGACCCAGTACTTC. Translation: CASSVDRDRVELLETQYF.

This sequence joins TRBV10-1 and TRBJ2-2; D perhaps matches TRBD1 (6 bases). From germline, CDR1 is WNHNN and CDR2 SYGVQD (reference sequence). CDR3 length: 15 residues. Trimming left V 10 bases short and J 7 bases short, with 22 bases between. DNA for the CDR3: TGCGCCACCGGACGCCACAGGGAATTAATCGGGGAGCTGTTTTTT. Its translation is CATGRHRELIGELFF.

The rearrangement joins TRBV5-1 to TRBJ2-7, with 11 nucleotides matching TRBD2. The length of the CDR3 is 14 residues. Germline V gene sequence: CDR1 SGHRS, CDR2 YFSETQ. J lost 5 bases, V lost 3 bases, and 4 bases had no gene match. DNA for the CDR3: TGCGCCAGCAGCTCCGAGGGACTAGCGGACGAGCAGTACTTC. Amino acid sequence: CASSSEGLADEQYF.

The genes are TRBV6-6 and TRBJ2-3; 7 positions match TRBD1. V shed 6 bases, J shed 1 base, and the junction held 19 bases outside the gene matches. CDR3 length equals 19 residues. Germline loops: CDR1 MNHNY, CDR2 SVGAGI (reference sequence). For the CDR3, the DNA is TGTGCCAGCAGCCGAGGCCGGGACAGAGGCGGAAGACGCACAGATACGCAGTATTTT. It yields the protein CASSRGRDRGGRRTDTQYF.

V and J are TRBV19 and TRBJ2-7; the match to TRBD2 covers 14 bases. The CDR3 length is 14 residues. Unmatched junction bases numbered 4, after V lost 8 bases and J lost 4 bases. The V gene's germline CDR1 is LNHDA and CDR2 SQIVND (reference sequence). The CDR3 DNA is TGTGCCAGTGGACTAGCGGGGGGCTCTTACGAGCAGTACTTC. Translated, it gives CASGLAGGSYEQYF.

This clone came up once. The V and J genes are TRBV28 and TRBJ1-2; no definite D call. Per germline, CDR1 MDHEN and CDR2 SYDVKM. With 6 bases removed from V and 4 bases from J, the gap between germline ends came to 9 bases. The CDR3 is made up of 12 amino acids. In DNA form, the CDR3 reads TGTGCCAGCAGCCCCCCGGGCTATGGCTACACCTTC. Translation: CASSPPGYGYTF.

The chain recombines TRBV19 with TRBJ2-5, with TRBD1 matching 7 bases. The germline CDR1 and CDR2 sequences are LNHDA and SQIVND (reference sequence). Losses at the gene ends were 2 bases for V and 5 bases for J; bases not matched to a gene: 5. This CDR3 region has 14 residues. The CDR3 loop is CASSILGTDETQYF. The CDR3, as DNA: TGTGCCAGTAGTATATTAGGGACAGACGAGACCCAGTACTTC.

The rearrangement links TRBV29-1 to TRBJ2-5; D gene unclear. V shed 6 bases and J shed 0 bases, with 5 bases lying between them. Germline CDR1 reads SQVTM; CDR2 reads ANQGSEA. This CDR3 spans 11 amino acids. For the CDR3, the DNA is TGCAGCGTCCAGGACCAAGAGACCCAGTACTTC. This encodes CSVQDQETQYF. The full variable domain, rest sourced from reference TRBV29-1 and TRBJ2-5, is SAVISQKPSRDICQRGTSLTIQCQVDSQVTMMFWYRQQPGQSLTLIATANQGSEATYESGFVIDKFPISRPNLTFSTLTVSNMSPEDSSIYLCSVQDQETQYFGPGTRLLVL.

This sequence joins TRBV7-2 and TRBJ2-2; no clear D gene. The CDR3 spans 13 residues. The ends were cut back, 5 bases at V and 5 bases at J, with 9 bases in the middle. CDR1 SGHTA and CDR2 FQGNSA come from the germline V gene. The CDR3 nucleotides read TGTGCCAGCAGCCCCCAGTCTACCGGGGAGCTGTTTTTT. Its protein product is CASSPQSTGELFF.

A single count supports this clone. The chain recombines TRBV12-3 or TRBV12-4 with TRBJ2-7; 7 nucleotides line up with TRBD1. J gave up 0 bases and V 6 bases, and 2 bases lay outside the gene matches. This CDR3 has 13 amino acids. The DNA of the CDR3 is TGTGCCAGCAGGGGGACAGTCTCCTACGAGCAGTACTTC. Its protein product is CASRGTVSYEQYF.

The rearrangement joins TRBV2 to TRBJ1-5; D possibly corresponds to TRBD1 (5 bases). CDR3 length: 14 amino acids. V lost 4 bases to trimming and J lost 4 bases, with 11 bases between them. Looked up from germline, CDR1 is SNHLY and CDR2 is FYNNEI. The CDR3 nucleotides read TGTGCCAGCAGTGTTCGACAGTCGAATCAGCCCCAGCATTTT. Its protein product is CASSVRQSNQPQHF.

In this sample, this clone turned up once. The rearrangement joins TRBV30 to TRBJ1-4, with D uncertain. There are 13 residues in the CDR3. The germline V gene encodes CDR1 GTSNPN and CDR2 SVGIG (reference sequence). V gave up 0 bases and J gave up 10 bases, with 12 bases separating them. CDR3 residues: CAWSVGLGGKLFF. The CDR3 DNA reads as TGTGCCTGGAGTGTAGGATTAGGAGGAAAACTGTTTTTT.

This chain joins TRBV10-3 and TRBJ2-1, with TRBD2 matching 9 bases. With 6 bases clipped from V and 7 bases from J, the junction kept 1 base outside the gene matches. This CDR3 is built from 12 residues. Germline CDR1 and CDR2: ENHRY and SYGVKD. CDR3 region: CAIRSGGNEQFF. The CDR3 DNA reads TGTGCCATCAGAAGCGGGGGGAATGAGCAGTTCTTC.

The rearrangement uses TRBV4-1 and TRBJ2-2; TRBD1 agrees at 7 bases. The germline CDR1 and CDR2 sequences are MGHRA and YSYEKL. J was trimmed by 3 bases and V by 2 bases; bases with no gene match: 3. The CDR3 loop spans 15 amino acids. This chain's CDR3 is CASSQSGQYTGELFF. CDR3 sequence (DNA): TGCGCCAGCAGCCAATCGGGACAGTACACCGGGGAGCTGTTTTTT.

The chain combines TRBV18 with TRBJ2-7; D not certain. The CDR3 sequence is 15 residues long. Germline CDR1 and CDR2: KGHSH and LQKENI. Trimming cost V 2 bases and J 0 bases, with 11 bases left between them. The CDR3: CASSPAALSSYEQYF. For the CDR3, the DNA is TGTGCCAGCTCACCAGCGGCACTTAGCTCCTACGAGCAGTACTTC.

A few counts support this clone. The chain joins TRBV6-1 to TRBJ1-1, with 10 positions matching TRBD1. The CDR3 runs to 16 residues. The trim removed 2 bases at V and 12 bases at J, leaving 15 bases unmatched. Per the germline V gene, CDR1 is MNHNS and CDR2 is SASEGT. CDR3 nucleotide sequence: TGTGCCAGCAGTGAAACCCCTGTGACAGGGGGCCGTGGGACTTTCTTT. Amino acid sequence: CASSETPVTGGRGTFF.

The rearrangement joins TRBV9 to TRBJ2-3; 7 bases align to TRBD2. Trimming at V came to 0 bases and at J to 0 bases, leaving 4 bases not matched to a gene. This CDR3 has 16 residues. Germline V gene sequence: CDR1 SGDLS, CDR2 YYNGEE. Here the CDR3 reads CASSVGAGVSTDTQYF. In DNA, the CDR3 is TGTGCCAGCAGCGTAGGGGCGGGAGTGAGCACAGATACGCAGTATTTT.

This clone was picked up one time. This CDR3 is also generated by other DNA sequences in the sample. The chain is built from TRBV4-1 and TRBJ2-3, with 8 positions matching TRBD2. Germline V gene lookup returns CDR1 MGHRA and CDR2 YSYEKL. This CDR3 region has 14 residues. V trimming: 1 base; J trimming: 3 bases; junction bases outside the gene matches: 0. Here the CDR3 reads CASSQVAGTDTQYF. CDR3 bases: TGCGCCAGCAGCCAAGTAGCGGGAACAGATACGCAGTATTTT.

V gene TRBV5-1 combines with J gene TRBJ2-7; D may be TRBD2 (6 bases). CDR1 SGHRS and CDR2 YFSETQ come from the germline V gene. This CDR3 is built from 13 residues. V lost 0 bases and J lost 3, with 7 bases in between. The CDR3 spells CASSLVGGYEQYF. CDR3 sequence (DNA): TGCGCCAGCAGCTTGGTGGGGGGCTACGAGCAGTACTTC.

The V and J genes are TRBV5-1 and TRBJ2-3; 8 positions match TRBD1. This CDR3 region has 14 residues. The germline V gene has CDR1 SGHRS and CDR2 YFSETQ. The trim removed 4 bases at V and 1 base at J, leaving 2 bases unmatched. In DNA, the CDR3 is TGCGCCAGCAGCATGGGACAGGGCACAGATACGCAGTATTTT. Translated, it gives CASSMGQGTDTQYF.

This clone was observed once. The V call is TRBV29-1, the J call TRBJ1-4; D ambiguous. Trimming shortened V by 4 bases and J by 7 bases, and 13 bases separated the two germline ends. Germline V gene data show CDR1 as SQVTM and CDR2 as ANQGSEA. The CDR3 contains 13 residues. The CDR3 protein is CSVARGVGEKLFF. The CDR3 DNA reads TGCAGCGTTGCTCGGGGTGTGGGTGAAAAACTGTTTTTT.

V is TRBV7-9 and J is TRBJ2-7, with TRBD1 identical over 7 bases. The CDR3 is made up of 14 amino acids. CDR1 is SEHNR and CDR2 is FQNEAQ in the germline V gene (reference sequence). Trimming removed 4 bases from V and 3 bases from J; junction bases left unmatched: 6. The CDR3 is CASSSDGTDYEQYF. Here the CDR3 DNA reads TGTGCCAGCAGCTCGGACGGGACAGACTACGAGCAGTACTTC. The full variable domain, rest sourced from reference TRBV7-9 and TRBJ2-7, is DTGVSQNPRHKITKRGQNVTFRCDPISEHNRLYWYRQTLGQGPEFLTYFQNEAQLEKSRLLSDRFSAERPKGSFSTLEIQRTEQGDSAMYLCASSSDGTDYEQYFGPGTRLTVT.